Listed below are T cell receptor beta chains from one sample, sequenced in a study of early T cells in non-severe SARS-CoV-2 infection. TCRdb called the 5' RACE reads again in MiXCR, with one record for every CDR3 protein. The repertoire holds some 96,000 distinct CDR3 sequences, approximately 11% seen once, with just over 4.5% in the top ten. The material sequenced was whole blood, taken at baseline. These receptor sequences come from an adult who was a healthcare worker with PCR-confirmed SARS-CoV-2 infection or an uninfected control (not recorded which). The CDR3 runs from the conserved cysteine through the conserved F or W. D genes are given only for firm matches. Only part of the rows carry a size: once, few, many, or a class if the clone is expanded.

clone_size: .; j_call: TRBJ2-3; v_call: TRBV2; d_call: .; cdr3_nt: TGTGCCAGCAGTGACTACTTCACAGATACGCAGTATTTT; cdr3_aa: CASSDYFTDTQYF
clone_size: many; j_call: TRBJ2-3; v_call: TRBV20-1; d_call: .; cdr3_nt: TGCAGTGCAAGAGGTTCAGGGGGGGGCACAGATACGCAGTATTTT; cdr3_aa: CSARGSGGGTDTQYF
clone_size: .; j_call: TRBJ2-7; v_call: TRBV7-9; d_call: .; cdr3_nt: TGTGCCAGCAGCTTGGGGGGGCGCCCCTACGAGCAGTACTTC; cdr3_aa: CASSLGGRPYEQYF
clone_size: .; j_call: TRBJ2-7; v_call: TRBV6-5; d_call: TRBD2; cdr3_nt: TGTGCCAGCAGTTACTCGCGGGGGGTGATCAGGGAGCAGTACTTC; cdr3_aa: CASSYSRGVIREQYF
clone_size: many; j_call: TRBJ1-6; v_call: TRBV7-9; d_call: TRBD1; cdr3_nt: TGTGCCAGCAGCCCCGGGACAGGGGCAAATTCACCCCTCCACTTT; cdr3_aa: CASSPGTGANSPLHF
clone_size: many; j_call: TRBJ2-2; v_call: TRBV4-1; d_call: TRBD2; cdr3_nt: TGCGCCAGCAGCCGCGGACTAGCAACGAACACCGGGGAGCTGTTTTTT; cdr3_aa: CASSRGLATNTGELFF
clone_size: few; j_call: TRBJ2-6; v_call: TRBV24-1; d_call: .; cdr3_nt: TGTGCCACCAGTGATAGCCCCTCGGGCAGGTCTGGGGCCAACGTCCTGACTTTC; cdr3_aa: CATSDSPSGRSGANVLTF
clone_size: .; j_call: TRBJ2-4; v_call: TRBV19; d_call: .; cdr3_nt: TGTGCCAGTAGTCCCTTACGGATAGCCAAAAACATTCAGTACTTC; cdr3_aa: CASSPLRIAKNIQYF
clone_size: few; j_call: TRBJ2-7; v_call: TRBV20-1; d_call: TRBD1; cdr3_nt: TGCAGTGCTAGAAGGGACAGGGGGTCATACGAGCAGTACTTC; cdr3_aa: CSARRDRGSYEQYF
clone_size: many; j_call: TRBJ1-1; v_call: TRBV7-2; d_call: .; cdr3_nt: TGTGCCAGCAGGTTAAACCCAACAGGGTTTTCTGAAGCTTTCTTT; cdr3_aa: CASRLNPTGFSEAFF
clone_size: .; j_call: TRBJ2-7; v_call: TRBV18; d_call: .; cdr3_nt: TGTGCCAGCTCACTAGGGGGAGGCATCCCTTACGAGCAGTACTTC; cdr3_aa: CASSLGGGIPYEQYF
clone_size: .; j_call: TRBJ2-1; v_call: TRBV30; d_call: .; cdr3_nt: TGTGCCTGGACGGATGACAATGAGCAGTTCTTC; cdr3_aa: CAWTDDNEQFF
clone_size: few; j_call: TRBJ2-5; v_call: TRBV11-2; d_call: .; cdr3_nt: TGTGCCAGCAGCTTAGACAGGGGATGGGAGACCCAGTACTTC; cdr3_aa: CASSLDRGWETQYF
clone_size: .; j_call: TRBJ2-3; v_call: TRBV5-6; d_call: .; cdr3_nt: TGTGCCAGCAGCTTGGGCCTCCCCCACACAGATACGCAGTATTTT; cdr3_aa: CASSLGLPHTDTQYF
clone_size: .; j_call: TRBJ1-1; v_call: TRBV6-5; d_call: .; cdr3_nt: TGTGCCAGCAGTTACCTGGGGGGGGCGACCACTGAAGCTTTCTTT; cdr3_aa: CASSYLGGATTEAFF
clone_size: few; j_call: TRBJ2-1; v_call: TRBV29-1; d_call: TRBD1; cdr3_nt: TGCAGCGTTGAAGATCTCGACAGGGGGCGGAACAATGAGCAGTTCTTC; cdr3_aa: CSVEDLDRGRNNEQFF
clone_size: many; j_call: TRBJ2-3; v_call: TRBV29-1; d_call: .; cdr3_nt: TGCAGCGTTGAAGGATGGGTGAGGGGTACAGATACGCAGTATTTT; cdr3_aa: CSVEGWVRGTDTQYF
clone_size: few; j_call: TRBJ1-2; v_call: TRBV18; d_call: .; cdr3_nt: TGTGCCAGCTCACCTACGGGACAAAACTATGGCTACACCTTC; cdr3_aa: CASSPTGQNYGYTF
clone_size: many; j_call: TRBJ2-5; v_call: TRBV2; d_call: TRBD1; cdr3_nt: TGTGCCAGCAGGAAGACAGGGAGAGAGACCCAGTACTTC; cdr3_aa: CASRKTGRETQYF
clone_size: .; j_call: TRBJ2-1; v_call: TRBV11-2; d_call: TRBD2; cdr3_nt: TGTGCCAGCAGCTCCGACACTAGCGGGGGGGCCATCGATGAGCAGTTCTTC; cdr3_aa: CASSSDTSGGAIDEQFF
clone_size: few; j_call: TRBJ2-2; v_call: TRBV7-3; d_call: .; cdr3_nt: TGTGCCAGCAGCTCCCTCACCGGGGAGCTGTTTTTT; cdr3_aa: CASSSLTGELFF
clone_size: few; j_call: TRBJ2-2; v_call: TRBV7-9; d_call: .; cdr3_nt: TGTGCCAGCAGCTCCCCGGGAGCCGTCGGGGAGCTGTTTTTT; cdr3_aa: CASSSPGAVGELFF
clone_size: few; j_call: TRBJ1-3; v_call: TRBV7-2; d_call: .; cdr3_nt: TGTGCCAGCAGCAGACAACCATCTGGAAACACCATATATTTT; cdr3_aa: CASSRQPSGNTIYF
clone_size: .; j_call: TRBJ1-2; v_call: TRBV10-3; d_call: TRBD1; cdr3_nt: TGTGCCATCACCGCAGGGGGCTATGGCTACACCTTC; cdr3_aa: CAITAGGYGYTF
clone_size: .; j_call: TRBJ2-1; v_call: TRBV11-2; d_call: TRBD1; cdr3_nt: TGTGCCAGCAGCGCGGGACAGGGAGGCCTCAGCGATGAGCAGTTCTTC; cdr3_aa: CASSAGQGGLSDEQFF
clone_size: .; j_call: TRBJ2-3; v_call: TRBV7-8; d_call: TRBD2; cdr3_nt: TGTGCCAGCAGCCTACGCTTGCGGGGGGCGGAAGATACGCAGTATTTT; cdr3_aa: CASSLRLRGAEDTQYF
clone_size: .; j_call: TRBJ1-2; v_call: TRBV30; d_call: .; cdr3_nt: TGTGCCTGGAGTGTCGGAGGGGATGGCTACACCTTC; cdr3_aa: CAWSVGGDGYTF
clone_size: many; j_call: TRBJ1-6; v_call: TRBV20-1; d_call: TRBD1; cdr3_nt: TGCAGTGCTCCTTCGGACAGGGTGACAAATTCACCCCTCCACTTT; cdr3_aa: CSAPSDRVTNSPLHF
clone_size: .; j_call: TRBJ2-7; v_call: TRBV5-1; d_call: .; cdr3_nt: TGCGCCAGCAGCACCCGGGGCGAGCAGTACTTC; cdr3_aa: CASSTRGEQYF
clone_size: .; j_call: TRBJ2-3; v_call: TRBV9; d_call: TRBD2; cdr3_nt: TGTGCCAGCAGCGTTGGTAGCGGGGGCCCAGATACGCAGTATTTT; cdr3_aa: CASSVGSGGPDTQYF
clone_size: .; j_call: TRBJ2-3; v_call: TRBV7-9; d_call: TRBD2; cdr3_nt: TGTGCCAGCAGCCTGACTAGCGGGGCCACGGATACGCAGTATTTT; cdr3_aa: CASSLTSGATDTQYF
clone_size: .; j_call: TRBJ2-7; v_call: TRBV3-1; d_call: TRBD2; cdr3_nt: TGTGCCAGCAGCCAAGACCCAGCGGGGGTCTCCTACGAGCAGTACTTC; cdr3_aa: CASSQDPAGVSYEQYF
clone_size: few; j_call: TRBJ1-3; v_call: TRBV18; d_call: .; cdr3_nt: TGTGCCAGCTCACCAACCCCTAGGGGGTCAACGGGAAACACCATATATTTT; cdr3_aa: CASSPTPRGSTGNTIYF
clone_size: .; j_call: TRBJ1-1; v_call: TRBV12-3/TRBV12-4; d_call: .; cdr3_nt: TGTGCCAGCAGTCCCAATTGGGGGGCAGCTCAAAACACTGAAGCTTTCTTT; cdr3_aa: CASSPNWGAAQNTEAFF
clone_size: few; j_call: TRBJ2-3; v_call: TRBV28; d_call: TRBD1; cdr3_nt: TGTGCCAGCAGTTTATTGACAGGGGCAGATACGCAGTATTTT; cdr3_aa: CASSLLTGADTQYF
clone_size: .; j_call: TRBJ2-1; v_call: TRBV7-3; d_call: .; cdr3_nt: TGTGCCAGCAGCTTATTCCGGGCAGGGAACAATGAGCAGTTCTTC; cdr3_aa: CASSLFRAGNNEQFF
clone_size: .; j_call: TRBJ2-3; v_call: TRBV18; d_call: TRBD1; cdr3_nt: TGTGCCAGCTCACCACCGTACAGGGGGGATACGCAGTATTTT; cdr3_aa: CASSPPYRGDTQYF
clone_size: few; j_call: TRBJ1-4; v_call: TRBV6-6; d_call: .; cdr3_nt: TGTGCCAGCAGTTCGACAGATTCCGAAAAACTGTTTTTT; cdr3_aa: CASSSTDSEKLFF
clone_size: few; j_call: TRBJ2-5; v_call: TRBV7-8; d_call: .; cdr3_nt: TGTGCCAGCAGGGGAACGGGCCTCCAAGAGACCCAGTACTTC; cdr3_aa: CASRGTGLQETQYF
clone_size: few; j_call: TRBJ2-7; v_call: TRBV29-1; d_call: TRBD1; cdr3_nt: TGCAGCGTGTGGGGACAGACTTCCTACGAGCAGTACTTC; cdr3_aa: CSVWGQTSYEQYF
clone_size: many; j_call: TRBJ2-3; v_call: TRBV20-1; d_call: .; cdr3_nt: TGCAGTGCTAGAGCCCCTGTTCCAGGGAGGACAGATACGCAGTATTTT; cdr3_aa: CSARAPVPGRTDTQYF
clone_size: many; j_call: TRBJ2-1; v_call: TRBV5-1; d_call: TRBD2; cdr3_nt: TGCGCCAGCAGCTTGAAAGTAGCGGGAGTCAATGAGCAGTTCTTC; cdr3_aa: CASSLKVAGVNEQFF
clone_size: .; j_call: TRBJ2-1; v_call: TRBV18; d_call: TRBD2; cdr3_nt: TGTGCCAGCTCAGGGGGACTAGCGAATCCCCTCAATGAGCAGTTCTTC; cdr3_aa: CASSGGLANPLNEQFF
clone_size: .; j_call: TRBJ2-7; v_call: TRBV10-3; d_call: TRBD2; cdr3_nt: TGTGCCACCGGGGGGTCCTACGAGCAGTACTTC; cdr3_aa: CATGGSYEQYF
clone_size: few; j_call: TRBJ1-2; v_call: TRBV19; d_call: .; cdr3_nt: TGTGCCAGTAGTATACGGGGCAGGGACTATGGCTACACCTTC; cdr3_aa: CASSIRGRDYGYTF
clone_size: .; j_call: TRBJ2-3; v_call: TRBV19; d_call: .; cdr3_nt: TGTGCCAGTAGTATAGATCCCGCCGACCCAACCTATAACACAGATACGCAGTATTTT; cdr3_aa: CASSIDPADPTYNTDTQYF
clone_size: many; j_call: TRBJ1-5; v_call: TRBV9; d_call: TRBD1; cdr3_nt: TGTGCCAGCTTCTACCACAGGGGAAGGCCCTATTTAAGCAATCAGCCCCAGCATTTT; cdr3_aa: CASFYHRGRPYLSNQPQHF
clone_size: few; j_call: TRBJ1-4; v_call: TRBV11-2; d_call: .; cdr3_nt: TGTGCCAGCAGTCCCCGAGGAGCGAGGGCTAATGAAAAACTGTTTTTT; cdr3_aa: CASSPRGARANEKLFF
clone_size: .; j_call: TRBJ1-1; v_call: TRBV29-1; d_call: TRBD1; cdr3_nt: TGCAGCGTTGAGCCCAGGGGGCTTACTGAAGCTTTCTTT; cdr3_aa: CSVEPRGLTEAFF
clone_size: few; j_call: TRBJ2-1; v_call: TRBV6-1; d_call: TRBD2; cdr3_nt: TGTGCCAGCAGTGGACTAGCGGGGGGGCCCAATGAGCAGTTCTTC; cdr3_aa: CASSGLAGGPNEQFF
clone_size: .; j_call: TRBJ2-5; v_call: TRBV2; d_call: .; cdr3_nt: TGTGCCAGCGGGGCGGCCCAAGAGACCCAGTACTTC; cdr3_aa: CASGAAQETQYF
clone_size: many; j_call: TRBJ2-3; v_call: TRBV24-1; d_call: TRBD2; cdr3_nt: TGTGCCACCAGTGACCCTGCGACTAGCGGGGATATGACAGATACGCAGTATTTT; cdr3_aa: CATSDPATSGDMTDTQYF
clone_size: .; j_call: TRBJ2-2; v_call: TRBV12-3/TRBV12-4; d_call: .; cdr3_nt: TGTGCCAGCAGTTCTCTAGCGTTAGGGGAGCTGTTTTTT; cdr3_aa: CASSSLALGELFF
clone_size: many; j_call: TRBJ1-1; v_call: TRBV7-9; d_call: .; cdr3_nt: TGTGCCAGCAGCTCACAGGGTAACACTGAAGCTTTCTTT; cdr3_aa: CASSSQGNTEAFF
clone_size: .; j_call: TRBJ2-2; v_call: TRBV20-1; d_call: .; cdr3_nt: TGCAGTGCTAGAATTAGATCCACCGGGGAGCTGTTTTTT; cdr3_aa: CSARIRSTGELFF
clone_size: many; j_call: TRBJ2-1; v_call: TRBV20-1; d_call: .; cdr3_nt: TGCAGTGCTGGCCCGCGGGTCCCCCATCAGTTCTTC; cdr3_aa: CSAGPRVPHQFF
clone_size: .; j_call: TRBJ2-4; v_call: TRBV10-1; d_call: TRBD1; cdr3_nt: TGCGCCAGCAGCCGGACAGGTTTAAACATTCAGTACTTC; cdr3_aa: CASSRTGLNIQYF
clone_size: .; j_call: TRBJ2-4; v_call: TRBV11-2; d_call: .; cdr3_nt: TGTGCCAGCAGCTCCGTAAAAGGGATGAACATTCAGTACTTC; cdr3_aa: CASSSVKGMNIQYF
clone_size: few; j_call: TRBJ2-3; v_call: TRBV7-2; d_call: .; cdr3_nt: TGTGCCAGCAGAGAGGGAGTAGTCTATTCAGATACGCAGTATTTT; cdr3_aa: CASREGVVYSDTQYF